What follows describes a single T cell receptor (beta chain). Some clones are missing from TCRdb's copy, which holds only in-frame ones; the method was immunoSEQ multiplex PCR. The sample has over 90,000 clones; 95% are singletons. The data stem from a study of technical replicates of blood from a few donors. The sequence was obtained from a human donor in good health. The material sequenced was T cells isolated from PBMCs.

The CDR3 loop is CSVRTIQREWRAYNEQFF. In nucleotides, the CDR3 is TGCAGCGTGAGGACTATCCAGCGGGAGTGGCGTGCCTACAATGAGCAGTTCTTC. The chain employs TRBV29-1 and TRBJ2-1; 8 positions match TRBD2. Germline V CDR1 and CDR2: SQVTM, ANQGSEA. Trimming cost V 6 bases and J 2 bases; bases outside gene matches: 18. The CDR3 sequence is 18 residues long.